Below, 6 T cell receptor beta chains from the same sample are listed, as sequenced in a study of T cell responses to AZD1222 COVID-19 vaccine. The method was immunoSEQ multiplex PCR; TCRdb's version includes in-frame clones alone and lacks a portion of them. The table shows about 150,000 clones, with about 93% occurring only once. The starting material was peripheral blood, obtained on day 0 of AZD1222 vaccination. The receptors derive from an adult in good health.

V usage is TRBV13 and J usage is TRBJ1-2; 8 positions agree with TRBD1. Germline loops: CDR1 PRHDT, CDR2 FYEKMQ (reference sequence). With V trimmed by 4 bases and J by 4 bases, 8 bases remained unmatched. The CDR3 totals 15 residues. The CDR3 DNA follows: TGTGCCAGCAGCTCCTTTGGACAGGGTCTCTATGGCTACACCTTC. Amino acid sequence: CASSSFGQGLYGYTF.

This chain uses TRBV3-1 (or the pseudogene TRBV3-2) with TRBJ2-5; D assignment may be TRBD1 or TRBD2 (5 bases each). With 0 bases removed from V and 3 bases from J, the gap between germline ends came to 11 bases. This CDR3 is built from 15 residues. CDR1 is LGHDT, CDR2 YNNKEL, per germline (reference sequence). CDR3 amino acids: CASSQDGGAKETQYF. The CDR3, as DNA: TGTGCCAGCAGCCAAGATGGGGGTGCCAAAGAGACCCAGTACTTC.

The genes are TRBV19 and TRBJ1-6; weak D call: TRBD1 (5 bases). The germline CDR1 and CDR2 sequences are LNHDA and SQIVND (reference sequence). CDR3 length equals 16 residues. V lost 1 base and J 0 bases, leaving 7 bases between the germline ends. CDR3 residues: CASSIAGSSYNSPLHF. CDR3 DNA sequence: TGTGCCAGTAGTATAGCAGGGAGCTCCTATAATTCACCCCTCCACTTT.

The chain links TRBV9 to TRBJ2-1; TRBD2 aligns across 13 bases. CDR3 length equals 16 residues. Germline V gives CDR1 SGDLS, CDR2 YYNGEE. J was trimmed by 7 bases and V by 3 bases; bases with no gene match: 7. The CDR3 loop reads CASSAGLAGAQNEQFF. The CDR3 DNA is TGTGCCAGCAGCGCAGGACTAGCGGGGGCCCAAAATGAGCAGTTCTTC.

CDR3 amino acids: CASSRRVRTEAHQPQHF. In DNA, the CDR3 is TGTGCCAGCAGCCGTAGAGTACGAACAGAGGCCCATCAGCCCCAGCATTTT. This rearrangement joins TRBV5-8 to TRBJ1-5, with unresolved D. The CDR3 totals 17 residues. Germline V gives CDR1 SGHTS, CDR2 YDEGEE. V lost 4 bases and J 5 bases, leaving 22 bases between the germline ends. Combining the CDR3 with reference TRBV5-8 and TRBJ1-5 gives the whole variable domain EAGVTQSPTHLIKTRGQQATLRCSPISGHTSVYWYQQALGLGLQFLLWYDEGEERNRGNFPPRFSGRQFPNYSSELNVNALELEDSALYLCASSRRVRTEAHQPQHFGDGTRLSIL.

The chain has TRBV19 and TRBJ2-3; TRBD2 aligns across 12 bases. CDR3 length equals 19 residues. Germline V lookup: CDR1 LNHDA, CDR2 SQIVND (reference sequence). V lost 3 bases and J lost 1; bases outside the gene matches: 11. Here the CDR3 DNA reads TGTGCCAGTAGTATTGGGCTAGCGGGGGGGCGTTTCGGCACAGATACGCAGTATTTT. Protein sequence: CASSIGLAGGRFGTDTQYF.